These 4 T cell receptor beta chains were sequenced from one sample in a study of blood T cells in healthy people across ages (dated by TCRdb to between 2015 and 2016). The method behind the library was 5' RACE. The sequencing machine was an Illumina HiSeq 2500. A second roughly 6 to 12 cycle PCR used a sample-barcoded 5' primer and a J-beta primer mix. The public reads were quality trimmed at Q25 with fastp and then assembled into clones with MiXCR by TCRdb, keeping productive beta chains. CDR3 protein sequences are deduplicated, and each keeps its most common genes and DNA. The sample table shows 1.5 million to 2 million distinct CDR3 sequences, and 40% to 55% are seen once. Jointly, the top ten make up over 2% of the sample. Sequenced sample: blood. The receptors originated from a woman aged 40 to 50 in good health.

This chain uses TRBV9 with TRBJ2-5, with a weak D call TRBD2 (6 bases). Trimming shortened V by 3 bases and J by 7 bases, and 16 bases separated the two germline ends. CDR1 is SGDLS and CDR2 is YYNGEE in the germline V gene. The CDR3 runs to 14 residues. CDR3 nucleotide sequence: TGTGCCAGCAGCGGAGGGGAGGTCGGAGGGACCCAGTACTTC. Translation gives CASSGGEVGGTQYF.

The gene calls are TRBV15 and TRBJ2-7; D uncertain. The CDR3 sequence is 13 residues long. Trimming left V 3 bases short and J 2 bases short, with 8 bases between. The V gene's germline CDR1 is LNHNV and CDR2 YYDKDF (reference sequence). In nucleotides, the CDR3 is TGTGCCACCAGCAGTAGATGGGCCTACGAGCAGTACTTC. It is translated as CATSSRWAYEQYF.

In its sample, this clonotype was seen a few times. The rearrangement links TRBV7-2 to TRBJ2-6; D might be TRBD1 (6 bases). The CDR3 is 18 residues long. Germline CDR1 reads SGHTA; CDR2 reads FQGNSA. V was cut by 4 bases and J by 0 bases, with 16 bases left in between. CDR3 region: CASSYRTANPSGANVLTF. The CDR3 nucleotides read TGTGCCAGCAGCTACCGGACAGCCAACCCCTCTGGGGCCAACGTCCTGACTTTC.

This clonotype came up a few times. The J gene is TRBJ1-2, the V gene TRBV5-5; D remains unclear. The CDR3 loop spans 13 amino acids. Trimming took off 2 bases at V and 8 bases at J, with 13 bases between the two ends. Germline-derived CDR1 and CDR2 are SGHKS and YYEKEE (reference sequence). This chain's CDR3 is CASSLRLPEGYTF. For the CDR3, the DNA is TGTGCCAGCAGCTTAAGACTCCCAGAGGGCTACACCTTC.